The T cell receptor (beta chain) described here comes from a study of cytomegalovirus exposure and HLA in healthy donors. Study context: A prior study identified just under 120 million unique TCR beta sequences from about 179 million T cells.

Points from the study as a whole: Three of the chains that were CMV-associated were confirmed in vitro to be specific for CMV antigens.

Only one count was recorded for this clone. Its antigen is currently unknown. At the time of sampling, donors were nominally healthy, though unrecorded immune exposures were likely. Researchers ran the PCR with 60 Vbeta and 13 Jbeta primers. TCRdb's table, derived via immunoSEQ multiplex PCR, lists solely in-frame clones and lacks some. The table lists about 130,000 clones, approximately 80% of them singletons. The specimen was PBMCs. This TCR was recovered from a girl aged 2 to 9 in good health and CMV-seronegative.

The CDR3 loop is CASSLNSNEQFF. Written as DNA, the CDR3 is TGCGCCAGCAGCTTGAACAGCAATGAGCAGTTCTTC. J is TRBJ2-1 and V is TRBV5-1; no reliable D call. Germline V gene sequence: CDR1 SGHRS, CDR2 YFSETQ. V lost 1 base and J 6 bases, leaving 5 bases between the germline ends. CDR3 size: 12 residues.